These 6 T cell receptor beta chains were sequenced from one sample in a study of beta chain features in type 1 diabetes. No antigen has been assigned to these receptors. Points from the study as a whole: TCRB CDR3s were moderately but significantly shorter in Type 1 diabetes patients in all four CD4+ subsets.

The sequenced template was cDNA made from the entire isolated RNA. Generated by immunoSEQ multiplex PCR, the TCRdb table keeps only in-frame clones and is missing some. The data contain around 300,000 clones, 15% of them singletons. Sample: naive CD4+ T cells from blood. The receptors come from a man aged 18 to 35 with type 1 diabetes.

The chain employs TRBV7-2 and TRBJ2-5; 10 bases match TRBD2. V lost 1 base, J lost 2 bases, and 13 bases stayed unmatched. The CDR3 is 19 amino acids. Per germline, CDR1 SGHTA and CDR2 FQGNSA. The CDR3 sequence: CASSLVQYLAGGHQETQYF. The CDR3 nucleotides read TGTGCCAGCAGCTTAGTACAGTATTTAGCGGGGGGACATCAAGAGACCCAGTACTTC.

J is TRBJ2-7 and V is TRBV5-1; D may be TRBD2 (6 bases). The CDR3 spans 13 residues. Germline V gene lookup returns CDR1 SGHRS and CDR2 YFSETQ. V shed 0 bases and J shed 8 bases, with 12 bases lying between them. The CDR3 here is CASSLGGTYQQYF. Written as DNA, the CDR3 is TGCGCCAGCAGCTTGGGCGGGACTTACCAGCAGTACTTC.

The sample holds a few counts of this clone. The rearrangement links TRBV4-1 to TRBJ2-1; 9 positions agree with TRBD2. Germline V CDR1 and CDR2: MGHRA, YSYEKL. Germline trimming cut 0 bases from V and 8 bases from J; bases unmatched to any gene: 11. This CDR3 contains 17 residues. The chain's CDR3 is CASSQDRVAGVPHEQFF. Here the CDR3 DNA reads TGCGCCAGCAGCCAAGATCGGGTAGCGGGGGTACCCCATGAGCAGTTCTTC.

This clone was recorded a few times. This chain uses TRBV5-1 with TRBJ2-7, with D tentatively TRBD1 (5 bases). The V end was cut by 0 bases, the J end by 7 bases, with 11 bases between. CDR1 and CDR2 (germline): SGHRS, YFSETQ. The CDR3 is 13 residues long. This CDR3 is CASSLVGPEEQYF. In DNA, the CDR3 is TGCGCCAGCAGCTTGGTGGGGCCGGAAGAGCAGTACTTC.

This clone was picked up a small number of times. The chain combines TRBV28 with TRBJ2-7; perhaps TRBD1 as D (6 bases). Germline CDR1 reads MDHEN; CDR2 reads SYDVKM. The length of the CDR3 is 14 residues. Trimming removed 6 bases at V and 3 bases at J, with 15 bases between. CDR3 residues: CASRPHGQNYEQYF. CDR3 in DNA: TGTGCCAGCAGGCCCCACGGACAGAACTACGAGCAGTACTTC.

The chain is built from TRBV28 and TRBJ2-1; no clear D. The length of the CDR3 is 13 residues. Germline V gene sequence: CDR1 MDHEN, CDR2 SYDVKM. CDR3 nucleotides: TGTGCTGCCGCGGCGAACTCCTACAATGAGCAGTTCTTC. Its protein product is CAAAANSYNEQFF. Filled out from reference TRBV28 and TRBJ2-1, the complete variable domain reads DVKVTQSSRYLVKRTGEKVFLECVQDMDHENMFWYRQDPGLGLRLIYFSYDVKMKEKGDIPEGYSVSREKKERFSLILESASTNQTSMYLCAAAANSYNEQFFGPGTRLTVL.